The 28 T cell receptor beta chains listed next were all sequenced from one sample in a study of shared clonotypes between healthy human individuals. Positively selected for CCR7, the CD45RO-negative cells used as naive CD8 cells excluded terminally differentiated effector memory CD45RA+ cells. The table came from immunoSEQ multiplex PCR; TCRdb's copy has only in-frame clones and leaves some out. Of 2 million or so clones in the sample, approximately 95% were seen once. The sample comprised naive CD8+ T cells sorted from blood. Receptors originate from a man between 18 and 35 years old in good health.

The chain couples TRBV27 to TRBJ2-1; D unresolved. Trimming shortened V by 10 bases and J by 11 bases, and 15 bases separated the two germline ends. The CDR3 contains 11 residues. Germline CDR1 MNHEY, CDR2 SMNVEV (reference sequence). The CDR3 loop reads CAISLGSQQFF. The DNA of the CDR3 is TGTGCCATCAGCCTGGGCTCGCAGCAGTTCTTC.

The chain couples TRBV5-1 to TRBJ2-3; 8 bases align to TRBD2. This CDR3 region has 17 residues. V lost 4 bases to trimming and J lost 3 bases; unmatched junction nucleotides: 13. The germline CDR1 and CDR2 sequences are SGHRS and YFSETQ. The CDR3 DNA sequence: TGCGCCAGCAGCACCAGCGGGAGCAGAGGAGGGACAGATACGCAGTATTTT. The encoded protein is CASSTSGSRGGTDTQYF. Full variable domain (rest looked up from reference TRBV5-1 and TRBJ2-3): KAGVTQTPRYLIKTRGQQVTLSCSPISGHRSVSWYQQTPGQGLQFLFEYFSETQRNKGNFPGRFSGRQFSNSRSEMNVSTLELGDSALYLCASSTSGSRGGTDTQYFGPGTRLTVL.

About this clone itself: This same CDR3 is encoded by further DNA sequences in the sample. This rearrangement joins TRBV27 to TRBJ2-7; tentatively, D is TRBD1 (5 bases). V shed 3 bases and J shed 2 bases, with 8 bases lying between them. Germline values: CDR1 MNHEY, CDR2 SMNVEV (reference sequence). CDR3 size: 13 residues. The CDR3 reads CASSLGPTYEQYF. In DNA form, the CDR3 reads TGTGCCAGCAGTTTGGGGCCTACCTACGAGCAGTACTTC.

The CDR3, as DNA: TGCAGCGTTGAAGAGACGGGACAGGCCTATGAGCAGTTCTTC. It codes for CSVEETGQAYEQFF. V usage is TRBV29-1 and J usage is TRBJ2-1; TRBD1 aligns across 8 bases. The CDR3 is made up of 14 amino acids. CDR1 and CDR2 (germline): SQVTM, ANQGSEA. The V and J ends lost 0 bases and 8 bases, in that order; junction bases with no gene match: 6.

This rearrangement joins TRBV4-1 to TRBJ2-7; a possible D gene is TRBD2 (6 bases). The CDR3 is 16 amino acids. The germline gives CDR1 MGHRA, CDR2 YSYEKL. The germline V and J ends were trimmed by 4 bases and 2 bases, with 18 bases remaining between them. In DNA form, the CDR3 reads TGCGCCAGCAGCCCAAAAGAGGGACTTCTAACCTACGAGCAGTACTTC. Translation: CASSPKEGLLTYEQYF.

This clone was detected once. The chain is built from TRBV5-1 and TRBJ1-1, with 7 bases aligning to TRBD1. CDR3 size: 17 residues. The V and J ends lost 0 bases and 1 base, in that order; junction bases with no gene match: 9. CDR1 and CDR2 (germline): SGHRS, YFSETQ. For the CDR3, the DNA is TGCGCCAGCAGCTTGGTTCCTTGGACAGGCCCGAACACTGAAGCTTTCTTT. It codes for CASSLVPWTGPNTEAFF.

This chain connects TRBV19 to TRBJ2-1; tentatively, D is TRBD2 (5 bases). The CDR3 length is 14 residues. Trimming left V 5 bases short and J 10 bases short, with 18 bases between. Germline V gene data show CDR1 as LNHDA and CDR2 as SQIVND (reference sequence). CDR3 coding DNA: TGTGCCAGTAGTCCCAATGAGGGTTACTGGGAGCAGTTCTTC. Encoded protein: CASSPNEGYWEQFF.

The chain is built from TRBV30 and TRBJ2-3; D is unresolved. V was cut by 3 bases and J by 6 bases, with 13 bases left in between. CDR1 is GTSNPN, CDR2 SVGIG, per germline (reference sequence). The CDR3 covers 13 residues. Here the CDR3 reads CAWRVGHSDTQYF. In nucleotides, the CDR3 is TGTGCCTGGAGAGTAGGGCACTCCGATACGCAGTATTTT.

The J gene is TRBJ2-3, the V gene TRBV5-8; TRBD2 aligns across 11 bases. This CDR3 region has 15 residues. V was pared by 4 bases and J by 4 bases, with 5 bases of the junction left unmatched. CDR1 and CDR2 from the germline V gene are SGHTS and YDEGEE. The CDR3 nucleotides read TGTGCCAGCAGCCCGCATAGCGGGAGGGCAGATACGCAGTATTTT. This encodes CASSPHSGRADTQYF.

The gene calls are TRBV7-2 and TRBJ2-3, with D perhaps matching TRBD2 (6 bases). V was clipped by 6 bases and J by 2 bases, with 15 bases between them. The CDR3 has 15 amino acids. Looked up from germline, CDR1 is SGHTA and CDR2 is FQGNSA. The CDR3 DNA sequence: TGTGCCAGCAGGCCATTAGCGGAGGACACAGATACGCAGTATTTT. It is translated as CASRPLAEDTDTQYF. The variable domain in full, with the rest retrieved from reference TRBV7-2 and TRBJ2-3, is GAGVSQSPSNKVTEKGKDVELRCDPISGHTALYWYRQSLGQGLEFLIYFQGNSAPDKSGLPSDRFSAERTGGSVSTLTIQRTQQEDSAVYLCASRPLAEDTDTQYFGPGTRLTVL.

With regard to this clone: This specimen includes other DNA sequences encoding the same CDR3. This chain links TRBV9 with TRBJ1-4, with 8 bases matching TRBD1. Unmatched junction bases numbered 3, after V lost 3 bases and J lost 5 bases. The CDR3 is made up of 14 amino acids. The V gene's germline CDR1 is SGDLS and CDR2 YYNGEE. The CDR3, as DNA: TGTGCCAGCAGCGGCACAGGGGGAAATGAAAAACTGTTTTTT. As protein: CASSGTGGNEKLFF.

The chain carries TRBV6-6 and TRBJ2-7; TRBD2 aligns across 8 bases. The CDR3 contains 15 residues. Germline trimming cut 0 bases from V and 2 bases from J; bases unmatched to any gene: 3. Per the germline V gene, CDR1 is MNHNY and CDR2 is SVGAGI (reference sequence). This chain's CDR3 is CASSYSLAEAYEQYF. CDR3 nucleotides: TGTGCCAGCAGTTACTCACTAGCGGAGGCCTACGAGCAGTACTTC.

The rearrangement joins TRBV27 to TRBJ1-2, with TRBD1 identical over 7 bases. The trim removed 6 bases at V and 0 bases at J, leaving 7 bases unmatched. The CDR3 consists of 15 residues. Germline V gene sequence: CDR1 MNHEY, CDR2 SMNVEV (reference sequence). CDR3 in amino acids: CASSSGGGTNYGYTF. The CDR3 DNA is TGTGCCAGCAGCTCAGGGGGGGGCACTAACTATGGCTACACCTTC.

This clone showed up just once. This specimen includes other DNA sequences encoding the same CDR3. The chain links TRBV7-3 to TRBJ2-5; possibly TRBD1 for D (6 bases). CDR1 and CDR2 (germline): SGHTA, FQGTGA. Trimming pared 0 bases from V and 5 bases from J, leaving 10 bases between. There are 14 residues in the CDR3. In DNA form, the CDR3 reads TGTGCCAGCAGCTTAACTGGGGGCGGGGAGACCCAGTACTTC. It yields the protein CASSLTGGGETQYF. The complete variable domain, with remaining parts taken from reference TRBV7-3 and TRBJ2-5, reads GAGVSQTPSNKVTEKGKYVELRCDPISGHTALYWYRQSLGQGPEFLIYFQGTGAADDSGLPNDRFFAVRPEGSVSTLKIQRTERGDSAVYLCASSLTGGGETQYFGPGTRLLVL.

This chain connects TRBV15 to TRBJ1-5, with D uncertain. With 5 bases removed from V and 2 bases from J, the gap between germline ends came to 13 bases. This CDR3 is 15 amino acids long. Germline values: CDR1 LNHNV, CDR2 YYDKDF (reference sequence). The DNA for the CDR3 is TGTGCCACCAGCCCCACCGAGTTTCGCAATCAGCCCCAGCATTTT. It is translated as CATSPTEFRNQPQHF.

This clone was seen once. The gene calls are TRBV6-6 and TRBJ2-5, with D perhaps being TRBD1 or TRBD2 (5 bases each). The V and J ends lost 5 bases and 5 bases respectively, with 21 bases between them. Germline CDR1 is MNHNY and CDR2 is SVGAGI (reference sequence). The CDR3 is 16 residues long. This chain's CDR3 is CASSPKGVARRETQYF. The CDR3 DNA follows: TGTGCCAGCAGTCCGAAAGGGGTAGCGAGACGGGAGACCCAGTACTTC.

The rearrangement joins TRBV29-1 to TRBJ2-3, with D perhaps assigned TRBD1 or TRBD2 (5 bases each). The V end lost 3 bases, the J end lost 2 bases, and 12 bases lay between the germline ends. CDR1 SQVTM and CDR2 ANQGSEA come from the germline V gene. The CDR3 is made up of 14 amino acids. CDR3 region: CSVELGPITDTQYF. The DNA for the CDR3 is TGCAGCGTTGAGTTGGGACCGATCACAGATACGCAGTATTTT.

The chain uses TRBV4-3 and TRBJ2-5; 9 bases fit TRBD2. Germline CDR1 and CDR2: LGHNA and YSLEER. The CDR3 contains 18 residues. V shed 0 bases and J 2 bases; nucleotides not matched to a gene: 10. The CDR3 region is CASSQELAGEGSQETQYF. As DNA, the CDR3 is TGCGCCAGCAGCCAAGAGTTAGCGGGAGAGGGTTCACAAGAGACCCAGTACTTC.

The DNA of the CDR3 is TGTGCCAGCAGGGAGCGGGGGGGTCCCACAGATACGCAGTATTTT. It translates to CASRERGGPTDTQYF. This chain joins TRBV13 and TRBJ2-3, with 10 positions matching TRBD2. The CDR3 runs to 15 residues. The J segment lost 2 bases and the V segment lost 6 bases, leaving 5 bases of the junction unmatched. The germline V gene has CDR1 PRHDT and CDR2 FYEKMQ (reference sequence).

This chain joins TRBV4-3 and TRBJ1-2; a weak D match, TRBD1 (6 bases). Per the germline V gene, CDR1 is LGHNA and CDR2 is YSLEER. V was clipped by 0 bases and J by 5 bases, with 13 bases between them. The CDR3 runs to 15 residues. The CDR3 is CASSQEWAGAYGYTF. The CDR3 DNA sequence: TGCGCCAGCAGCCAAGAATGGGCAGGGGCTTATGGCTACACCTTC.

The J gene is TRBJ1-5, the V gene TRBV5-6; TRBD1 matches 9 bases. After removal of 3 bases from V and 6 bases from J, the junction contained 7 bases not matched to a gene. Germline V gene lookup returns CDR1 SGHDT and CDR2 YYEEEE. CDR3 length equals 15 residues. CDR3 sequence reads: CASSWWDRESQPQHF. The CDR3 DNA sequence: TGTGCCAGCAGCTGGTGGGACAGGGAGAGTCAGCCCCAGCATTTT.

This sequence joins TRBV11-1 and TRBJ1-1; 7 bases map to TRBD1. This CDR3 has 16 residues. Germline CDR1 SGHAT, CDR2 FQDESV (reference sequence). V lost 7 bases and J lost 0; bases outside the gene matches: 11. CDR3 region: CASTGDRHLMNTEAFF. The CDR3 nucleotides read TGTGCCAGCACCGGGGACAGACATTTAATGAACACTGAAGCTTTCTTT.

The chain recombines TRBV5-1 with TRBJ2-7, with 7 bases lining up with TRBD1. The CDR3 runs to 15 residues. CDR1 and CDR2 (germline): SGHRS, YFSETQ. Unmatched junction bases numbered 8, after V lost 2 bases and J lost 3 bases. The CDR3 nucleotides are TGCGCCAGCAGCTTCGACAGGGTGGGGCACTACGAGCAGTACTTC. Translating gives CASSFDRVGHYEQYF. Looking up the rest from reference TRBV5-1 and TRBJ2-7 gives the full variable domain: KAGVTQTPRYLIKTRGQQVTLSCSPISGHRSVSWYQQTPGQGLQFLFEYFSETQRNKGNFPGRFSGRQFSNSRSEMNVSTLELGDSALYLCASSFDRVGHYEQYFGPGTRLTVT.

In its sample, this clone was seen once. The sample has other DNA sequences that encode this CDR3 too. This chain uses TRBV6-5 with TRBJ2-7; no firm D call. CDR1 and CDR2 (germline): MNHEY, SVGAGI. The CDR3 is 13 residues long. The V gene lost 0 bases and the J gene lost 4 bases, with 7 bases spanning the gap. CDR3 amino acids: CASSYSRAYEQYF. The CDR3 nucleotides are TGTGCCAGCAGTTACTCGAGAGCGTACGAGCAGTACTTC.

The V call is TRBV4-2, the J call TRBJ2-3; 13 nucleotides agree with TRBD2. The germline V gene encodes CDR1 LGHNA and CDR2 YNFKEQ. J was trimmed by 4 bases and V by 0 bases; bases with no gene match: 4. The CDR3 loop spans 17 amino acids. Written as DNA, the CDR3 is TGTGCCAGCAGCCAAGACGGACTAGCGGGAGAGTCAGATACGCAGTATTTT. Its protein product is CASSQDGLAGESDTQYF.

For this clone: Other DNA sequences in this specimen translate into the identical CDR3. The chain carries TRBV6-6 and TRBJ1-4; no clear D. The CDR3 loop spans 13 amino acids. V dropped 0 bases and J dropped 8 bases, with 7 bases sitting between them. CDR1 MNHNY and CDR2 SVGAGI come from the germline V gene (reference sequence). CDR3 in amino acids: CASSYSPREKLFF. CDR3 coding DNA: TGTGCCAGCAGTTACTCACCACGAGAAAAACTGTTTTTT.

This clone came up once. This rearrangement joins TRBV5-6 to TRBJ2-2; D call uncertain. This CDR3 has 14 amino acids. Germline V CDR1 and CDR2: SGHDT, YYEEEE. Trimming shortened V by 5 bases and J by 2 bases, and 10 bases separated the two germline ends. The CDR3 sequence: CASSSDGNTGELFF. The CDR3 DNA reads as TGTGCCAGCAGTTCGGACGGTAACACCGGGGAGCTGTTTTTT.

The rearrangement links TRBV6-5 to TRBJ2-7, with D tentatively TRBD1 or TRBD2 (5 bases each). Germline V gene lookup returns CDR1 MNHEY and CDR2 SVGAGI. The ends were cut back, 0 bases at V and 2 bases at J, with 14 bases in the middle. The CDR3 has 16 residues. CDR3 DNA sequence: TGTGCCAGCAGTTACTCGGTAGGGGAGCGGCCCTACGAGCAGTACTTC. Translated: CASSYSVGERPYEQYF.